A single sample gave rise to the 11 T cell receptor beta chains below, sequenced in a study of OX40 agonist ivuxolimab in advanced cancers. Using immunoSEQ multiplex PCR, the repertoire was profiled, and TCRdb retains in-frame clones only, with some absent. The repertoire holds tens of thousands of clones, with 80% to 95% as singletons. This specimen consisted of CD4+ or CD8+ T cells sorted from blood, obtained in a trial of the OX40 agonist ivuxolimab. The origin of the receptors is an adult with an advanced solid tumor such as melanoma, head and neck, liver or kidney cancer.

The V call is TRBV18, the J call TRBJ1-5; D is unresolved. CDR1 is KGHSH and CDR2 is LQKENI in the germline V gene. The CDR3 runs to 14 residues. The ends were cut back, 4 bases at V and 4 bases at J, with 11 bases in the middle. The CDR3 reads CASSRRSSNQPQHF. DNA of the CDR3: TGTGCCAGCTCACGGCGCAGTTCGAATCAGCCCCAGCATTTT.

V usage is TRBV1 and J usage is TRBJ2-7; the D segment call TRBD1 is taken from the table without a DNA check. TRBV1 is a pseudogene locus. There are 11 residues in the CDR3. The CDR3 reads CTSSTQYEQYF. In DNA form, the CDR3 reads TGCACCAGCAGCACACAGTACGAGCAGTACTTC.

This clone has a single count. The V call is TRBV9, the J call TRBJ2-7; D gene ambiguous. V was shortened by 2 bases and J by 2 bases, with 17 bases between the two germline ends. The CDR3 covers 16 residues. CDR1 is SGDLS and CDR2 is YYNGEE in the germline V gene. The CDR3 spells CASSVSSRTGPYEQYF. The CDR3 DNA is TGTGCCAGCAGCGTCAGCTCGAGGACGGGCCCCTACGAGCAGTACTTC. Based on the CDR3 plus reference TRBV9 and TRBJ2-7, the full variable domain is DSGVTQTPKHLITATGQRVTLRCSPRSGDLSVYWYQQSLDQGLQFLIQYYNGEERAKGNILERFSAQQFPDLHSELNLSSLELGDSALYFCASSVSSRTGPYEQYFGPGTRLTVT.

The rearrangement uses TRBV25-1 and TRBJ2-2; 12 nucleotides line up with TRBD1. The germline gives CDR1 MGHDK, CDR2 SYGVNS. V gave up 3 bases and J gave up 6 bases; unmatched junction bases: 5. The CDR3 runs 16 residues. This CDR3 reads CASSDGTGGAPGELFF. DNA for the CDR3: TGTGCCAGCAGTGACGGGACAGGGGGCGCCCCCGGGGAGCTGTTTTTT.

V is TRBV18 and J is TRBJ2-7; maybe TRBD2 (6 bases). Looked up from germline, CDR1 is KGHSH and CDR2 is LQKENI. There are 15 residues in the CDR3. Trimming removed 0 bases from V and 4 bases from J, with 13 bases in between. CDR3 protein: CASSPPGRGDYEQYF. The CDR3 DNA reads TGTGCCAGCTCACCACCCGGGAGAGGGGATTACGAGCAGTACTTC.

This clone was found once. The chain has TRBV5-6 and TRBJ2-3; D not resolved. Germline-derived CDR1 and CDR2 are SGHDT and YYEEEE. The length of the CDR3 is 14 residues. The V gene lost 4 bases and the J gene lost 2 bases, with 11 bases spanning the gap. Here the CDR3 reads CASSPDGYTDTQYF. CDR3 DNA sequence: TGTGCCAGCAGCCCGGACGGATACACAGATACGCAGTATTTT.

The V gene is TRBV2, the J gene TRBJ2-1; D perhaps matches TRBD2 (5 bases). The CDR3 extends over 13 amino acids. The ends were cut back, 8 bases at V and 8 bases at J, with 16 bases in the middle. CDR1 SNHLY and CDR2 FYNNEI come from the germline V gene. CDR3 DNA: TGTGCCAGCCAGATGGAGGTGTTCGATGAGCAGTTCTTC. Translation: CASQMEVFDEQFF.

The chain carries TRBV7-6 and TRBJ2-7; no clear D. The V gene lost 0 bases and the J gene lost 3 bases, with 6 bases spanning the gap. CDR1 SGHVS and CDR2 FNYEAQ come from the germline V gene. The CDR3 totals 13 residues. In nucleotides, the CDR3 is TGTGCCAGCAGCTTAGCCCGTGGCTACGAGCAGTACTTC. Its protein product is CASSLARGYEQYF.

The rearrangement joins TRBV15 to TRBJ2-7; D is perhaps TRBD1 (5 bases). Trimming pared 3 bases from V and 0 bases from J, leaving 18 bases between. The CDR3 is 17 residues long. The germline CDR1 and CDR2 sequences are LNHNV and YYDKDF (reference sequence). This CDR3 reads CATSSRISGPDSYEQYF. The CDR3, as DNA: TGTGCCACCAGCAGTAGAATCTCAGGGCCAGACTCCTACGAGCAGTACTTC.

The J gene is TRBJ1-5, the V gene TRBV6-1; possible D gene TRBD1, 6 bases. The CDR3 runs 18 residues. Trimming cost V 4 bases and J 2 bases, with 21 bases left between them. The germline V gene has CDR1 MNHNS and CDR2 SASEGT. The CDR3 DNA sequence: TGTGCCAGCAGTGGGGCTGGGACAACGGGGTTGGGCAATCAGCCCCAGCATTTT. Translated, it gives CASSGAGTTGLGNQPQHF.

The J gene is TRBJ1-5, the V gene TRBV19; D is possibly TRBD1 (6 bases). CDR3 length: 16 residues. Germline-derived CDR1 and CDR2 are LNHDA and SQIVND (reference sequence). The ends were cut back, 4 bases at V and 4 bases at J, with 17 bases in the middle. The CDR3 DNA sequence: TGTGCCAGTAGTACTTTCGGACGGGGGGCGAATCAGCCCCAGCATTTT. Protein product: CASSTFGRGANQPQHF.